Below, 16 T cell receptor beta chains from the same sample are listed, as sequenced in a study of ipilimumab plus nivolumab after autologous stem cell transplantation. Some clones are missing from TCRdb's copy, which holds only in-frame ones; the method was immunoSEQ multiplex PCR. The sample lists about 40,000 clones, around 93% occurring once. Sequencing was performed on PBMCs, taken in a trial of ipilimumab plus nivolumab as post-transplant consolidation. These receptors came from a male donor with multiple myeloma.

This chain links TRBV7-3 with TRBJ2-1; D gene ambiguous. Between the trimmed V and J ends, which lost 5 bases and 1 base, there was a span of 6 bases. The CDR3 runs 13 residues. Per the germline V gene, CDR1 is SGHTA and CDR2 is FQGTGA. CDR3 nucleotides: TGTGCCAGCAGCAGCGATTCCTACAATGAGCAGTTCTTC. Residues: CASSSDSYNEQFF.

V usage is TRBV13 and J usage is TRBJ2-5; 9 bases are a match to TRBD2. Germline values: CDR1 PRHDT, CDR2 FYEKMQ (reference sequence). J lost 2 bases, V lost 1 base, and 5 bases had no gene match. This CDR3 region has 16 residues. CDR3 loop: CASSLAAGGVQETQYF. CDR3 sequence (DNA): TGTGCCAGCAGCTTAGCAGCGGGGGGCGTTCAAGAGACCCAGTACTTC.

The chain has TRBV5-8 and TRBJ1-5; D might be TRBD1 (5 bases). Per the germline V gene, CDR1 is SGHTS and CDR2 is YDEGEE. This CDR3 contains 16 residues. V was trimmed by 2 bases and J by 0 bases, leaving 12 bases between them. The CDR3 sequence is CASSLRGAYSNQPQHF. In DNA, the CDR3 is TGTGCCAGCAGCTTAAGGGGCGCGTATAGCAATCAGCCCCAGCATTTT. Together with reference TRBV5-8 and TRBJ1-5, the CDR3 gives the full variable domain: EAGVTQSPTHLIKTRGQQATLRCSPISGHTSVYWYQQALGLGLQFLLWYDEGEERNRGNFPPRFSGRQFPNYSSELNVNALELEDSALYLCASSLRGAYSNQPQHFGDGTRLSIL.

The rearrangement joins TRBV14 to TRBJ2-7; D possibly corresponds to TRBD2 (5 bases). V lost 1 base and J lost 0, with 10 bases in between. The V gene's germline CDR1 is SGHDN and CDR2 FVKESK. This CDR3 spans 15 amino acids. The CDR3 spells CASSQGAGFSYEQYF. The CDR3 region has the DNA TGTGCCAGCAGCCAAGGGGCGGGCTTCTCCTACGAGCAGTACTTC.

On this clone: Germline and junction disagree at one end, which may indicate a read error. V usage is TRBV5-4 and J usage is TRBJ2-2, with D hard to call. Germline V gene data show CDR1 as SGHNT and CDR2 as YYREEE (reference sequence). The CDR3 has 17 residues. The CDR3 coding sequence is TGTGCCAGCAGCTTGCGTGTTTTGACACGGAACACCGAGGAGCTGTTTTTT. Its protein product is CASSLRVLTRNTEELFF.

The chain links TRBV7-9 to TRBJ2-7; 8 nucleotides align to TRBD1. Trimming took 4 bases from V and 3 from J; bases not matched to a gene: 8. The CDR3 is 15 residues long. Germline-derived CDR1 and CDR2 are SEHNR and FQNEAQ (reference sequence). CDR3 nucleotide sequence: TGTGCCAGCAGCTCGGGACAGGCCGGAGGCTACGAGCAGTACTTC. This sequence encodes CASSSGQAGGYEQYF.

This chain links TRBV15 with TRBJ2-7; 7 bases are shared with TRBD1. The CDR3 is made up of 16 amino acids. Germline V CDR1 and CDR2: LNHNV, YYDKDF (reference sequence). J gave up 1 base and V 3 bases, and 9 bases lay outside the gene matches. The CDR3 is CATSRPPGQISYEQYF. In DNA, the CDR3 is TGTGCCACCAGCAGGCCACCGGGACAGATATCCTACGAGCAGTACTTC.

The chain recombines TRBV7-2 with TRBJ2-3, with D unclear. CDR1 SGHTA and CDR2 FQGNSA come from the germline V gene. Between the trimmed V and J ends, which lost 5 bases and 8 bases, there was a span of 11 bases. This CDR3 spans 12 amino acids. The CDR3 DNA reads as TGTGCCAGCAGCCCCGTTTTAGGTACGCAGTATTTT. Its translation: CASSPVLGTQYF.

This chain joins TRBV6-6 and TRBJ2-3; D remains ambiguous. Trimming shortened V by 6 bases and J by 2 bases, and 15 bases separated the two germline ends. The CDR3 covers 15 residues. Germline values: CDR1 MNHNY, CDR2 SVGAGI (reference sequence). CDR3 nucleotides: TGTGCCAGCAGCTCTGGCCACGAACACACAGATACGCAGTATTTT. Translation: CASSSGHEHTDTQYF.

This chain joins TRBV6-1 and TRBJ1-5; TRBD1 is a possible D gene (5 bases). Germline V gene sequence: CDR1 MNHNS, CDR2 SASEGT. The CDR3 is made up of 14 amino acids. Trimming removed 6 bases at V and 0 bases at J, with 9 bases between. CDR3 DNA: TGTGCCAGCAGACCTACAGGTAGCAATCAGCCCCAGCATTTT. Its translation: CASRPTGSNQPQHF.

The V and J genes are TRBV10-3 and TRBJ1-2; D not resolved. Trimming left V 3 bases short and J 2 bases short, with 7 bases between. Germline CDR1 reads ENHRY; CDR2 reads SYGVKD. This CDR3 has 13 amino acids. The CDR3 sequence is CAISELGNYGYTF. The CDR3 region has the DNA TGTGCCATCAGTGAATTGGGGAACTATGGCTACACCTTC.

The chain employs TRBV5-6 and TRBJ1-5; maybe TRBD1 (5 bases). Trimming shortened V by 4 bases and J by 2 bases, and 13 bases separated the two germline ends. CDR1 SGHDT and CDR2 YYEEEE come from the germline V gene. The CDR3 loop spans 15 amino acids. CDR3 amino acids: CASSPGPMGNQPQHF. CDR3 DNA: TGTGCCAGCAGCCCAGGGCCTATGGGCAATCAGCCCCAGCATTTT.

The V call is TRBV5-1, the J call TRBJ2-5; TRBD2 aligns across 11 bases. Germline CDR1 and CDR2: SGHRS and YFSETQ. J lost 5 bases, V lost 1 base, and 7 bases had no gene match. The CDR3 consists of 16 residues. In DNA, the CDR3 is TGCGCCAGCAGCTTGCCCCACGGACTAGCGGGCGAGACCCAGTACTTC. The encoded protein is CASSLPHGLAGETQYF.

The rearrangement links TRBV7-2 to TRBJ2-7; 7 bases are a match to TRBD1. The junction had 4 bases not matched to a gene; V was cut back by 2 bases and J by 3 bases. The CDR3 sequence is 14 residues long. CDR1 and CDR2 (germline): SGHTA, FQGNSA. This CDR3 is CASSLSRGNYEQYF. The CDR3 DNA sequence: TGTGCCAGCAGCTTAAGCAGGGGGAACTACGAGCAGTACTTC.

This clone was picked up a small number of times. The V and J genes are TRBV19 and TRBJ2-2, with D tentatively TRBD2 (5 bases). In germline, CDR1 is LNHDA, CDR2 SQIVND (reference sequence). V was pared by 3 bases and J by 0 bases, with 8 bases between. The CDR3 is made up of 15 amino acids. The chain's CDR3 is CASSISGTNTGELFF. The CDR3 DNA reads TGTGCCAGTAGTATCTCGGGAACGAACACCGGGGAGCTGTTTTTT.

J is TRBJ1-1 and V is TRBV14; D is unclear. This CDR3 is built from 13 residues. V was shortened by 0 bases and J by 10 bases, with 12 bases between the two germline ends. Germline loops: CDR1 SGHDN, CDR2 FVKESK. The CDR3 coding sequence is TGTGCCAGCAGCCAAGATAGGAGGGCCAGAGCTTTCTTT. Amino acids: CASSQDRRARAFF.